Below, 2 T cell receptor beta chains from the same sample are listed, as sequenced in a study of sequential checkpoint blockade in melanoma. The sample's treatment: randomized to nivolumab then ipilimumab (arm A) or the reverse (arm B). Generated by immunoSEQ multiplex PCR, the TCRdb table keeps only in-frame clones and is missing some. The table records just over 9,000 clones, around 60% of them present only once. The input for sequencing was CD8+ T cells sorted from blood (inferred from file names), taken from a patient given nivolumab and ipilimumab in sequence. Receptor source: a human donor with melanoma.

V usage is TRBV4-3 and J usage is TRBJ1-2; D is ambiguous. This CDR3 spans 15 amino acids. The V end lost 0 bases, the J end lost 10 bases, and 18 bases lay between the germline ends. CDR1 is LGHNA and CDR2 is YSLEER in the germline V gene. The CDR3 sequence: CASSQDPRSERLYTF. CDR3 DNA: TGCGCCAGCAGCCAAGATCCCAGGTCTGAACGTCTCTACACCTTC.

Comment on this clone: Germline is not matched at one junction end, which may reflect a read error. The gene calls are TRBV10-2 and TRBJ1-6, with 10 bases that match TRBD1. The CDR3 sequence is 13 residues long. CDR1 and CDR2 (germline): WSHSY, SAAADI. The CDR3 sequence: CASLGQGNSPPHF. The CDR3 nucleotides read TGCGCCAGCCTGGGACAGGGGAATTCACCCCCCCACTTT.